The 17 T cell receptor beta chains below come from one sample, sequenced in a study of blood T cell repertoires in COVID-19. Repertoires were generated with immunoSEQ multiplex PCR, while TCRdb's copy carries only in-frame clones and drops some. The table has about 460,000 clones, more than 85% seen once. The sequencing input was PBMCs or T cells enriched from blood (not recorded which). The receptor source for this set is a woman aged 55-69 years who had recovered from COVID-19.

Concerning this clone: The same CDR3 arises from other DNA sequences in this sample as well. The chain joins TRBV11-2 to TRBJ1-6; D perhaps matches TRBD1 (6 bases). The germline V gene encodes CDR1 SGHAT and CDR2 FQNNGV. Trimming shortened V by 1 base and J by 13 bases, and 17 bases separated the two germline ends. The CDR3 has 15 amino acids. CDR3 protein: CASSLGAGGWGPLHF. Written as DNA, the CDR3 is TGTGCCAGCAGCTTAGGGGCTGGGGGCTGGGGCCCCCTCCACTTT.

The rearrangement joins TRBV6-5 to TRBJ1-5; D might be TRBD1 (5 bases). The CDR3 length is 15 residues. The germline V gene has CDR1 MNHEY and CDR2 SVGAGI. V was shortened by 0 bases and J by 6 bases, with 12 bases between the two germline ends. The CDR3 sequence: CASSYSRGASQPQHF. Written as DNA, the CDR3 is TGTGCCAGCAGTTACTCTCGCGGGGCGAGTCAGCCCCAGCATTTT.

The chain is built from TRBV12-5 and TRBJ1-1; D not certain. CDR1 and CDR2 from the germline V gene are LGHNT and FRNRAP. The CDR3 consists of 13 residues. Trimming cost V 6 bases and J 5 bases, with 13 bases left between them. This CDR3 is CASGNLRRTEAFF. CDR3 sequence (DNA): TGTGCTAGTGGCAACCTCAGGAGGACTGAAGCTTTCTTT.

The chain combines TRBV29-1 with TRBJ1-1, with unresolved D. This CDR3 contains 14 residues. Trimming removed 2 bases from V and 4 bases from J, with 14 bases in between. Germline-derived CDR1 and CDR2 are SQVTM and ANQGSEA. The DNA of the CDR3 is TGCAGCGTTGAAAACCGCCCCGGTGGCACTGAAGCTTTCTTT. It codes for CSVENRPGGTEAFF.

This chain connects TRBV5-1 to TRBJ2-7; 8 bases are a match to TRBD1. CDR3 length: 15 amino acids. CDR1 is SGHRS, CDR2 YFSETQ, per germline. V lost 5 bases, J lost 2 bases, and 9 bases stayed unmatched. CDR3 region: CASRFDRGVTYEQYF. The DNA of the CDR3 is TGCGCCAGCAGGTTTGACAGGGGTGTAACCTACGAGCAGTACTTC. The full variable domain, rest sourced from reference TRBV5-1 and TRBJ2-7, is KAGVTQTPRYLIKTRGQQVTLSCSPISGHRSVSWYQQTPGQGLQFLFEYFSETQRNKGNFPGRFSGRQFSNSRSEMNVSTLELGDSALYLCASRFDRGVTYEQYFGPGTRLTVT.

The chain uses TRBV6-5 and TRBJ2-3, with D perhaps TRBD2 (6 bases). The CDR3 totals 13 residues. The V gene's germline CDR1 is MNHEY and CDR2 SVGAGI. With 6 bases removed from V and 0 bases from J, the gap between germline ends came to 7 bases. CDR3 sequence reads: CASRLASTDTQYF. DNA of the CDR3: TGTGCCAGCAGGCTAGCGAGCACAGATACGCAGTATTTT.

Note on this clone: At one of its ends the junction is not consistent with the germline gene, which may arise from a read error. The chain employs TRBV5-1 and TRBJ1-4, with 8 bases matching TRBD1. CDR3 length: 16 residues. Germline V gives CDR1 SGHRS, CDR2 YFSETQ. CDR3 in amino acids: CASRLGPQGANEKLFF. CDR3 coding DNA: TGCGCCAGCAGGTTGGGCCCACAGGGGGCTAATGAAAAACTGTTTTTT.

This chain links TRBV13 with TRBJ2-3, with 7 positions matching TRBD2. J lost 2 bases, V lost 6 bases, and 8 bases had no gene match. Germline V gives CDR1 PRHDT, CDR2 FYEKMQ (reference sequence). The CDR3 is made up of 15 amino acids. CDR3 sequence reads: CASSGASGNTDTQYF. Here the CDR3 DNA reads TGTGCCAGCAGTGGCGCTAGCGGCAACACAGATACGCAGTATTTT.

The genes are TRBV11-2 and TRBJ1-1, with D possibly matching TRBD1 (5 bases). The germline V and J ends were trimmed by 0 bases and 1 base, with 18 bases remaining between them. This CDR3 has 18 amino acids. Germline V gene lookup returns CDR1 SGHAT and CDR2 FQNNGV. The CDR3 region is CASSLDKEGARANTEAFF. The CDR3 coding sequence is TGTGCCAGCAGCTTAGATAAAGAAGGGGCCAGGGCGAACACTGAAGCTTTCTTT.

The V and J genes are TRBV13 and TRBJ2-3, with 8 positions matching TRBD2. Germline V gene sequence: CDR1 PRHDT, CDR2 FYEKMQ (reference sequence). Trimming took 5 bases from V and 6 from J; bases not matched to a gene: 16. CDR3 size: 17 residues. The CDR3 sequence is CASSTHGLISGVDTQYF. In nucleotides, the CDR3 is TGTGCCAGCAGCACCCACGGTTTGATTAGCGGGGTTGATACGCAGTATTTT.

This sequence joins TRBV7-8 and TRBJ2-7; weak D call: TRBD2 (7 bases). The ends were cut back, 5 bases at V and 6 bases at J, with 11 bases in the middle. The germline gives CDR1 SGHVS, CDR2 FQNEAQ. This CDR3 comprises 12 residues. CDR3 in DNA: TGTGCCAGCAGCCCGAGGGGGGGCGAGCAGTACTTC. Protein sequence: CASSPRGGEQYF.

V and J are TRBV18 and TRBJ1-6; D might be TRBD1 (6 bases). Trimming removed 1 base from V and 5 bases from J, with 9 bases in between. CDR3 length: 15 amino acids. CDR1 and CDR2 (germline): KGHSH, LQKENI. CDR3 in amino acids: CASSPQRQDNSPLHF. The CDR3 nucleotides are TGTGCCAGCTCACCACAACGACAGGATAATTCACCCCTCCACTTT.

The chain carries TRBV24-1 and TRBJ1-4; TRBD1 matches 8 bases. Germline V gene sequence: CDR1 KGHDR, CDR2 SFDVKD. Trimming removed 3 bases from V and 12 bases from J; junction bases left unmatched: 11. The length of the CDR3 is 15 residues. CDR3 amino acids: CATSDPGGQGGELFF. The CDR3 DNA sequence: TGTGCCACCAGTGATCCAGGGGGCCAAGGAGGGGAACTGTTTTTT.

The gene calls are TRBV2 and TRBJ2-1; D unresolved. CDR3 length: 14 amino acids. Germline CDR1 is SNHLY and CDR2 is FYNNEI. Trimming stripped 3 bases from V and 9 bases from J, with 15 bases between. This CDR3 reads CASSEVIEVSEQFF. The CDR3, as DNA: TGTGCCAGCAGTGAGGTTATAGAGGTTAGTGAGCAGTTCTTC.

For the CDR3, the DNA is TGTGCCATCAGTCGTGACAGGAGCTCCTACGAGCAGTACTTC. This encodes CAISRDRSSYEQYF. This chain joins TRBV10-3 and TRBJ2-7, with D maybe TRBD1 (6 bases). Trimming stripped 5 bases from V and 0 bases from J, with 11 bases between. Germline CDR1 is ENHRY and CDR2 is SYGVKD. The CDR3 length is 14 residues.

This clone has a handful of counts. The rearrangement links TRBV24-1 to TRBJ2-5; the D gene is possibly TRBD1 (7 bases). V lost 3 bases and J 7 bases, leaving 11 bases between the germline ends. The CDR3 is 13 amino acids. Germline lookup yields CDR1 KGHDR and CDR2 SFDVKD. The CDR3 nucleotides are TGTGCCACCAGTGATCGGCAGGGGGGGACCCAGTACTTC. It translates to CATSDRQGGTQYF.

The gene calls are TRBV27 and TRBJ2-1, with a tentative D call TRBD1 (5 bases). The CDR3 has 16 amino acids. V was cut by 6 bases and J by 0 bases, with 15 bases left in between. Germline CDR1 and CDR2: MNHEY and SMNVEV (reference sequence). The CDR3 loop is CASSPLDTVSYNEQFF. CDR3 nucleotides: TGTGCCAGCAGCCCTCTGGACACGGTCTCCTACAATGAGCAGTTCTTC.